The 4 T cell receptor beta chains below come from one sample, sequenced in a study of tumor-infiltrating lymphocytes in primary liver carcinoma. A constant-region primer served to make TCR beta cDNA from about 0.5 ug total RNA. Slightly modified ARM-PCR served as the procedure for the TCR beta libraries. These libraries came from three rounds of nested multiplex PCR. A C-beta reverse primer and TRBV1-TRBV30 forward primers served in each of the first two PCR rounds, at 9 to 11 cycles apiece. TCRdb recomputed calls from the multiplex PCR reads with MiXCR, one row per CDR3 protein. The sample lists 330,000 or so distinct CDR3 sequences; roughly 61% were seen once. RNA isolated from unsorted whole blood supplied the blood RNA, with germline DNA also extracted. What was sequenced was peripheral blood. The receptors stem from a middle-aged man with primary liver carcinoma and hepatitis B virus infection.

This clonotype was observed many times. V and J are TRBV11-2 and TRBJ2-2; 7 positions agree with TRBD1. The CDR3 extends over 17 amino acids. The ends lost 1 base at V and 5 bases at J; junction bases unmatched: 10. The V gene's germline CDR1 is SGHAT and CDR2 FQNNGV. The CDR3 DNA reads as TGTGCCAGCAGCTTAGTGGAAGGCAGGGGGAAGACCGGGGAGCTGTTTTTT. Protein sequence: CASSLVEGRGKTGELFF.

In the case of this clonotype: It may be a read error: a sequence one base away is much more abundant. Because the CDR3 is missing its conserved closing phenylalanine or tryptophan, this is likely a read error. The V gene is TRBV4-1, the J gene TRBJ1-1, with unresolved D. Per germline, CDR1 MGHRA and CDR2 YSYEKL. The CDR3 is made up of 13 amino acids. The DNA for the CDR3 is TGCGCCAGCAACCAAAGTATTTTTGAAGTGGCTTTCCTT. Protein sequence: CASNQSIFEVAFL.

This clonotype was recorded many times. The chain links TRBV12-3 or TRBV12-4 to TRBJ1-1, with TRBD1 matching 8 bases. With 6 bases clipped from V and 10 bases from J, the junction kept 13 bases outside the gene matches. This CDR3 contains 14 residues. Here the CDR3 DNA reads TGTGCCAGCAGCCCTGGACAGGGTGGAATGCGAGCTTTCTTT. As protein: CASSPGQGGMRAFF.

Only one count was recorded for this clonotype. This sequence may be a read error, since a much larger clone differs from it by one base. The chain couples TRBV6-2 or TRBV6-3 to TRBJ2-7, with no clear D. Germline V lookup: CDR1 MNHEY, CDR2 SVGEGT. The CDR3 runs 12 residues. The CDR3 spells CARSYNGPEQYF. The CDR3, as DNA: TGTGCCAGAAGTTACAATGGTCCAGAGCAGTACTTC.